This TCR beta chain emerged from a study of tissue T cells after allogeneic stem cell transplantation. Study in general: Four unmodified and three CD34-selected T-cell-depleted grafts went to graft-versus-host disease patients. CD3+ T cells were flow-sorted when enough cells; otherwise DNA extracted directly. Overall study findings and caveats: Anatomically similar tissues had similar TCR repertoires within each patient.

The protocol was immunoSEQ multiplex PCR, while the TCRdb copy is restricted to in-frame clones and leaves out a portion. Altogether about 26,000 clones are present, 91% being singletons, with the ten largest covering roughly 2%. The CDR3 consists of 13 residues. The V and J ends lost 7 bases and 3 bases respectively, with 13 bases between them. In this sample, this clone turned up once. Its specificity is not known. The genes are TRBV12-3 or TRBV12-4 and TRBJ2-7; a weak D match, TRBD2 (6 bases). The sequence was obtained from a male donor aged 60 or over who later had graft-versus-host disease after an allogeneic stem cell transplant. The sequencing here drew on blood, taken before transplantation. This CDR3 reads CASTPGVSYEQYF. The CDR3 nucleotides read TGTGCCAGCACGCCGGGGGTCAGCTACGAGCAGTACTTC.